This T cell receptor beta chain was sequenced during a study of T cells after yellow fever vaccination. Looking at the study overall: When fractions had low cell numbers, they were prepared with SMART-Seq v4 Ultra Low Input.

This clonotype was seen a few times. As yet, its antigen is unknown. Germline CDR1 reads LGHDT; CDR2 reads YNNKEL (reference sequence). CDR3 length: 14 amino acids. Trimming took off 3 bases at V and 1 base at J, with 10 bases between the two ends. As TCR cDNA was made by 5'RACE template switching, a universal primer site and UMIs were added. TCRdb used MiXCR to reprocess the 5' RACE reads, holding one entry per CDR3 protein. The profile shows some 250,000 distinct CDR3 sequences, 6.5% to 8.5% of them singletons. Overall study results and limits: Weaker in magnitude, the secondary response showed a faster peak on day 5 versus 15. Boosting was followed by the reappearance of most primary-vaccination clones (around 95% CD4, about 90% CD8).

The input for sequencing was CD4+ T cells sorted from PBMCs, taken 15 days after the yellow fever booster vaccination. The chain links TRBV3-1 to TRBJ2-7; D ambiguous. The TCR comes from a man aged 25-45 years who received the YFV17D yellow fever vaccine. The CDR3 nucleotides read TGTGCCAGCAGCCAGTTTTTGGGTTCCTACGAGCAGTACTTC. It translates to CASSQFLGSYEQYF.